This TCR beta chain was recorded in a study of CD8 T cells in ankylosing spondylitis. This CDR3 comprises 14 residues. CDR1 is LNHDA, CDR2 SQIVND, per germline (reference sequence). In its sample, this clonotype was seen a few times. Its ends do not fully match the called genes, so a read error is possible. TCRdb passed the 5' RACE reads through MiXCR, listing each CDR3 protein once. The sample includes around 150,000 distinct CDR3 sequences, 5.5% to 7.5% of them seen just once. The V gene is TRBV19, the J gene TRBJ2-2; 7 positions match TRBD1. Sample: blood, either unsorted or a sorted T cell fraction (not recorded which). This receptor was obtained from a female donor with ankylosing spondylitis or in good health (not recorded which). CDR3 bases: TGTGCCAGTAGAATAGGGGGCAACACCGGGGAGCTGTTTTTT. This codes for CASRIGGNTGELFF.